What follows are 9 T cell receptor beta chains derived from one specimen sequenced in a study of regulatory T cells in long-lasting Graves disease. This sample's time point: newly diagnosed GD, antithyroid drugs for less than 3 months. Scientists built the TCR library using RNA that was extracted from PBMCs. TCR beta libraries were built with iRepertoire HTBI primers and Arm-PCR of CDR3 regions. One entry per CDR3 protein results from TCRdb running MiXCR on the multiplex PCR reads. In the table there are fewer than 550,000 distinct CDR3 sequences, roughly 16% of which are singletons. These data were likewise used in another study, on T cells in Graves' hyperthyroidism and ophthalmopathy.

The input for sequencing was peripheral blood mononuclear cells (PBMCs), taken at new diagnosis, from a patient treated with antithyroid drugs. The receptor source for this set is a woman aged 40 to 65 with Graves disease.

This clonotype was detected a few times. The V call is TRBV9, the J call TRBJ2-7; 9 positions match TRBD1. The CDR3 sequence is 15 residues long. J lost 3 bases, V lost 4 bases, and 8 bases had no gene match. The V gene's germline CDR1 is SGDLS and CDR2 YYNGEE. CDR3 in amino acids: CASSFSTGGDYEQYF. For the CDR3, the DNA is TGTGCCAGCAGCTTCTCGACAGGGGGAGACTACGAGCAGTACTTC.

The J gene is TRBJ1-3, the V gene TRBV6-1, with D hard to call. The CDR3 has 18 residues. Germline CDR1 and CDR2: MNHNS and SASEGT. The V and J ends lost 5 bases and 0 bases respectively, with 20 bases between them. As DNA, the CDR3 is TGTGCCAGCAGTAGAGCCCTTCGGACGGGGAGCTCTGGAAACACCATATATTTT. Translating gives CASSRALRTGSSGNTIYF.

Concerning this clonotype: Compared with germline, one end of the junction differs, possibly owing to a read error. The V gene is TRBV19, the J gene TRBJ1-2; tentative D call: TRBD1 (6 bases). CDR3 length equals 13 residues. The germline CDR1 and CDR2 sequences are LNHDA and SQIVND (reference sequence). The CDR3 region is CASSGGDLYGCTF. DNA for the CDR3: TGTGCCAGTAGTGGGGGCGATCTCTATGGCTGCACCTTC.

The table lists this clonotype with many counts. This sequence joins TRBV28 and TRBJ2-7; 8 positions match TRBD1. J was trimmed by 8 bases and V by 6 bases; bases with no gene match: 12. The CDR3 is 14 residues long. CDR1 is MDHEN and CDR2 is SYDVKM in the germline V gene. The CDR3 region has the DNA TGTGCCAGCAGACCGACAGGGGCCCTCATTAAGCAGTACTTC. It encodes CASRPTGALIKQYF.

The chain employs TRBV4-1 and TRBJ1-3; no reliable D call. This CDR3 is built from 14 residues. Germline V gene sequence: CDR1 MGHRA, CDR2 YSYEKL. Trimming pared 4 bases from V and 2 bases from J, leaving 9 bases between. The CDR3 DNA reads TGCGCCAGCAGCCCATTGGTAGCTGGAAACACCATATATTTT. Its protein is CASSPLVAGNTIYF.

The chain carries TRBV7-2 and TRBJ1-6, with 7 bases lining up with TRBD1. Trimming took 1 base from V and 7 from J; bases not matched to a gene: 13. This CDR3 has 18 residues. The germline gives CDR1 SGHTA, CDR2 FQGNSA. The chain's CDR3 is CASSLGRSGGIINSPLHF. In nucleotides, the CDR3 is TGTGCCAGCAGCTTAGGACGATCAGGGGGTATTATAAATTCACCCCTCCACTTT.

This clonotype has a count of ten or more. The V gene is TRBV9, the J gene TRBJ1-6; unclear D gene. Trimming stripped 0 bases from V and 8 bases from J, with 3 bases between. Germline assignment: CDR1 SGDLS and CDR2 YYNGEE. The CDR3 extends over 12 amino acids. CDR3 coding DNA: TGTGCCAGCAGCGTAGGTTATTCACCCCTCCACTTT. This encodes CASSVGYSPLHF.

This clonotype was counted a few times. This rearrangement joins TRBV10-3 to TRBJ1-1; TRBD1 matches at 8 bases. The CDR3 totals 14 residues. The germline gives CDR1 ENHRY, CDR2 SYGVKD. J was trimmed by 5 bases and V by 2 bases; bases with no gene match: 4. CDR3 in DNA: TGTGCCATCAGTGAGGGACAGGGAGGGACTGAAGCTTTCTTT. Translating it yields CAISEGQGGTEAFF.

This clonotype was seen a few times. The chain couples TRBV19 to TRBJ2-5; 12 bases map to TRBD2. The germline gives CDR1 LNHDA, CDR2 SQIVND (reference sequence). This CDR3 contains 16 residues. V lost 4 bases and J lost 4; bases outside the gene matches: 7. CDR3 bases: TGTGCCAGTAGTACCCTGACTAGCGGGGGTAGAGAGACCCAGTACTTC. Protein: CASSTLTSGGRETQYF.